The 9 T cell receptor beta chains below all came from one sample that was sequenced in a study of CD8 T cells in ankylosing spondylitis. TCRdb fed the 5' RACE reads into MiXCR, producing one record per CDR3 protein. The sample lists 250,000 to 400,000 distinct CDR3 sequences; 9.5% to 13% were seen once. Input material: blood, either unsorted or a sorted T cell fraction (not recorded which). Receptor source: a female donor with ankylosing spondylitis or in good health (not recorded which).

This clonotype was counted many times. V is TRBV3-1 and J is TRBJ2-7; a weak D match, TRBD1 (5 bases). The CDR3 spans 13 residues. Per germline, CDR1 LGHDT and CDR2 YNNKEL (reference sequence). V was pared by 3 bases and J by 3 bases, with 9 bases between. The CDR3: CASSQSGLYEQYF. Written as DNA, the CDR3 is TGTGCCAGCAGCCAGTCAGGGCTCTACGAGCAGTACTTC.

For this clonotype: A read error may explain this, as a much larger clone is one base away. V gene TRBV10-3 combines with J gene TRBJ1-6; D remains unclear. CDR3 length: 13 amino acids. Germline assignment: CDR1 ENHRY and CDR2 SYGVKD. CDR3 nucleotide sequence: TGTGCCATCAGTGAGCCGGGAGATTCACACCTCCACTTT. Amino acid sequence: CAISEPGDSHLHF.

J is TRBJ1-5 and V is TRBV30; no clear D. Germline V gives CDR1 GTSNPN, CDR2 SVGIG (reference sequence). CDR3 size: 13 residues. Trimming stripped 0 bases from V and 2 bases from J, with 5 bases between. The CDR3 region has the DNA TGTGCCTGGAGTGTAAAGGGCAATCAGCCCCAGCATTTT. Its translation: CAWSVKGNQPQHF.

This clonotype was recorded at least ten times. The gene calls are TRBV7-2 and TRBJ2-3; D is perhaps TRBD2 (7 bases). This CDR3 has 17 residues. The germline CDR1 and CDR2 sequences are SGHTA and FQGNSA. Trimming stripped 1 base from V and 0 bases from J, with 14 bases between. The DNA of the CDR3 is TGTGCCAGCAGCTTAGTGTTGGGGGGGCACAGCACAGATACGCAGTATTTT. Translated, it gives CASSLVLGGHSTDTQYF. Variable domain in full (rest from reference TRBV7-2 and TRBJ2-3): GAGVSQSPSNKVTEKGKDVELRCDPISGHTALYWYRQSLGQGLEFLIYFQGNSAPDKSGLPSDRFSAERTGGSVSTLTIQRTQQEDSAVYLCASSLVLGGHSTDTQYFGPGTRLTVL.

A few counts support this clonotype. This chain connects TRBV5-1 to TRBJ2-2; 7 bases are shared with TRBD2. CDR1 SGHRS and CDR2 YFSETQ come from the germline V gene. J gave up 7 bases and V 6 bases, and 9 bases lay outside the gene matches. This CDR3 region has 14 residues. CDR3 sequence reads: CASKEREWVGELFF. CDR3 coding DNA: TGCGCCAGCAAGGAGCGGGAATGGGTCGGGGAGCTGTTTTTT. The full variable domain, with the rest looked up from reference TRBV5-1 and TRBJ2-2, is KAGVTQTPRYLIKTRGQQVTLSCSPISGHRSVSWYQQTPGQGLQFLFEYFSETQRNKGNFPGRFSGRQFSNSRSEMNVSTLELGDSALYLCASKEREWVGELFFGEGSRLTVL.

This chain connects TRBV4-1 to TRBJ2-1; perhaps TRBD1 as D (5 bases). The CDR3 has 14 amino acids. With 0 bases removed from V and 9 bases from J, the gap between germline ends came to 12 bases. The germline CDR1 and CDR2 sequences are MGHRA and YSYEKL. The CDR3 is CASSQEGQVGEQFF. The CDR3 bases are TGCGCCAGCAGCCAAGAGGGGCAGGTGGGTGAGCAGTTCTTC.

V usage is TRBV7-8 and J usage is TRBJ1-2, with TRBD1 as a possible D gene (6 bases). Trimming removed 2 bases from V and 4 bases from J, with 17 bases in between. Germline CDR1 and CDR2: SGHVS and FQNEAQ. The CDR3 spans 16 residues. As DNA, the CDR3 is TGTGCCAGCAGCTTAAGTTCGGCCAGGGGTATCTATGGCTACACCTTC. It codes for CASSLSSARGIYGYTF.

The table lists this clonotype with a few counts. The chain recombines TRBV7-3 with TRBJ2-3; no firm D call. This CDR3 contains 14 residues. Germline CDR1 and CDR2: SGHTA and FQGTGA. V lost 5 bases and J 7 bases, leaving 16 bases between the germline ends. The CDR3 DNA sequence: TGTGCCAGCAGCCCGAAAGGTCCAGCTCATACGCAGTATTTT. Amino acid sequence: CASSPKGPAHTQYF.

This clonotype was picked up a small number of times. This rearrangement joins TRBV20-1 to TRBJ2-7, with D possibly TRBD2 on 6 matching bases. Trimming cost V 3 bases and J 7 bases, with 19 bases left between them. CDR1 and CDR2 from the germline V gene are DFQATT and SNEGSKA (reference sequence). The CDR3 covers 14 residues. The CDR3 sequence: CSASPGLGGREQYF. CDR3 sequence (DNA): TGCAGTGCTAGCCCGGGACTCGGGGGTCGGGAGCAGTACTTC.